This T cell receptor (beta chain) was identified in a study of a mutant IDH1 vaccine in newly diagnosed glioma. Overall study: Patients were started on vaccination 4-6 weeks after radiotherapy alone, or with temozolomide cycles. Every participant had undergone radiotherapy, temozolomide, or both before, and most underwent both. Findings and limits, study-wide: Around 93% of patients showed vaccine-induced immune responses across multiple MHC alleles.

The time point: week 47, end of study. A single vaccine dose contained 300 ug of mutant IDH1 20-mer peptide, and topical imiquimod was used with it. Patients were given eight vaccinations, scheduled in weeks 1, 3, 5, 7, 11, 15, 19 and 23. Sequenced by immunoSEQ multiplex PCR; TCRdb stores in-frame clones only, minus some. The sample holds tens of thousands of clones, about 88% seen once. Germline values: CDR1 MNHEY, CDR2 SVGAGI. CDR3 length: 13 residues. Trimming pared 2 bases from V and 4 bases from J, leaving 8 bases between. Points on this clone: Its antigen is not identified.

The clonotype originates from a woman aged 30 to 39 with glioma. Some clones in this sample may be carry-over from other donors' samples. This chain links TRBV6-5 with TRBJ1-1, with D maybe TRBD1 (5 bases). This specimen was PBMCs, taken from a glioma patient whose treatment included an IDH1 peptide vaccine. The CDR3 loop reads CASSYAGPTEAFF. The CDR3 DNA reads TGTGCCAGCAGTTACGCAGGGCCCACTGAAGCTTTCTTT.